This is a list of T cell receptor beta chains from one sample in a study of regulatory T cells in long-lasting Graves disease. TCRdb recomputed calls from the multiplex PCR reads with MiXCR, one row per CDR3 protein. The table records under 500,000 distinct CDR3 sequences, less than 25% of them present only once. The sequencing here drew on peripheral blood mononuclear cells (PBMCs), taken when the disease was refractory, from a patient treated with antithyroid drugs. These receptors all stem from a female donor with Graves disease. CDR3s include the opening cysteine and the closing phenylalanine or tryptophan. D genes are given only for firm matches. Expanded clones are given a class, and other clones once, few, many or no size at all.

J,size,D,V,DNA,CDR3
TRBJ1-2,many,TRBD1,TRBV11-1,TGTGCCAGCAGCGACACAGGGGGGAGTGAGAATGGCTACACCTTC,CASSDTGGSENGYTF
TRBJ1-2,many,TRBD1,TRBV11-2,TGTGCCAGCAGCTTTACAACAGGGGGCGGCTACACCTTC,CASSFTTGGGYTF
TRBJ2-1,.,.,TRBV30,TGTGCCTGGAGTCGCCTCAATGAGCAGTTCTTC,CAWSRLNEQFF
TRBJ2-1,.,TRBD1,TRBV7-6,TGTGCCAGCAGCTTACCTGGACAGGAGGAGCAGTTCTTC,CASSLPGQEEQFF
TRBJ2-3,many,.,TRBV28,TGTGCCAGCAGTGCCGACAGAGACAGCACAGATACGCAGTATTTT,CASSADRDSTDTQYF
TRBJ2-3,.,TRBD2,TRBV3-1,TGTGCCAGCAGTCTTGGGACTAGCGGAGCTACGCAGTATTTT,CASSLGTSGATQYF
TRBJ2-7,few,.,TRBV4-1,TGCGCCAGCAGCATCGGTGCGGACCCTTATTACGAGCAGTACTTC,CASSIGADPYYEQYF
TRBJ2-2,.,.,TRBV18,TGTGCCAGCTCACAGGAGTTGACGGGCACCGGGGAGCTGTTTTTT,CASSQELTGTGELFF
TRBJ1-5,few,.,TRBV6-1,TGTGCCAGCAGCCTCGTTGGCCGCGGCAGCAATCAGCCCCAGCATTTT,CASSLVGRGSNQPQHF
TRBJ2-7,many,.,TRBV12-3/TRBV12-4,TGTGCCAGCAGCCGGGACCTCAACCCCTCCTACGAGCAGTACTTC,CASSRDLNPSYEQYF
TRBJ2-7,many,TRBD1,TRBV5-1,TGCGCCAGCAGCTTTCCAGACTCGGACAGGCTAAACTCCTACGAGCAGTACTTC,CASSFPDSDRLNSYEQYF
TRBJ2-4,.,.,TRBV29-1,TGCAGCGTCTCACCTTCGTCCCTTAGTCCCCTATTC,CSVSPSSLSPLF